This record covers a single T cell receptor (beta chain). These data originate in a study of identical twins. The CDR3 loop spans 13 amino acids. CDR1 and CDR2 (germline): SGHAT, FQNNGV. V was shortened by 3 bases and J by 3 bases, with 6 bases between the two germline ends. TCRdb independently ran MiXCR on the 5' RACE reads; one entry per CDR3 protein. This sample has 550,000 to 800,000 distinct CDR3 sequences, with about 7.6% found just once. This sample was also put to use in a study of yellow fever vaccine responses in identical twins.

Sequencing input: PBMCs. The chain carries TRBV11-2 and TRBJ2-1; D uncertain. The TCR comes from a woman aged 18-29 years in good health. This CDR3 is CASSFGDYNEQFF. CDR3 in DNA: TGTGCCAGCAGCTTTGGGGACTACAATGAGCAGTTCTTC.